This T cell receptor (beta chain) stems from a study of T cell repertoires in cytomegalovirus infection. This CDR3 comprises 13 residues. With 5 bases removed from V and 4 bases from J, the gap between germline ends came to 12 bases. Per germline, CDR1 SGHTA and CDR2 FQGNSA. This clonotype has at least ten counts. Its antigen is not identified. TCRdb recomputed calls from the reads with MiXCR, one row per CDR3 protein. Among under 150,000 distinct CDR3 sequences listed, roughly a quarter were seen once. Material: PBMCs, sequenced either directly or after in vitro stimulation (not recorded which). The sequence came from a human donor in good health (CMV status not recorded). Some clones in this sample may be carry-over from other donors' samples. This rearrangement joins TRBV7-2 to TRBJ2-7; TRBD2 is a possible D gene (6 bases). CDR3 bases: TGTGCCAGCAGCCGGGACTTCTATTACGAGCAGTACGTC. This codes for CASSRDFYYEQYV.